One sample yielded the 18 T cell receptor beta chains listed below, sequenced in a study of monozygotic twins with inflammatory bowel disease. TCRdb re-called the 5' RACE reads; one entry per CDR3 protein, DNA not given. The data show about 160,000 distinct CDR3 sequences, and the top ten clones hold 2.4%. The sequenced sample was blood. These receptors were taken from a human donor with ulcerative colitis or Crohn's disease, or a healthy co-twin of an affected twin (not recorded which).

V is TRBV5-1 and J is TRBJ1-1; there is no DNA to check the TCRdb D call of TRBD1. Germline CDR1 is SGHRS and CDR2 is YFSETQ. The CDR3 sequence is 15 residues long. The CDR3 reads CASSEATGSESEAFF.

The J gene is TRBJ1-4, the V gene TRBV12-3 or TRBV12-4; TCRdb names TRBD1, which stays unverified in the absence of DNA. This CDR3 has 15 amino acids. This CDR3 reads CASSMPTGTNEKLFF.

The rearrangement joins TRBV5-1 to TRBJ2-1; TCRdb returns TRBD2, unconfirmable since there is no DNA. Per germline, CDR1 SGHRS and CDR2 YFSETQ. This CDR3 is 17 amino acids long. The CDR3 loop is CASSIPRREAELNEQFF.

The chain is built from TRBV15 and TRBJ2-1; TCRdb names TRBD1, which stays unverified in the absence of DNA. Germline CDR1 reads LNHNV; CDR2 reads YYDKDF (reference sequence). The CDR3 runs to 16 residues. The CDR3 sequence: CATSRTRDHWTDEQFF.

The chain has TRBV7-8 and TRBJ2-1; lacking DNA, the TRBD1 call made by TCRdb goes unchecked. Germline values: CDR1 SGHVS, CDR2 FQNEAQ. The CDR3 totals 18 residues. The CDR3 spells CASSFGLGRGQKHNEQFF.

This chain links TRBV5-6 with TRBJ2-7; TCRdb's D gene call, TRBD1, goes unchecked for lack of DNA. This CDR3 comprises 16 residues. Per germline, CDR1 SGHDT and CDR2 YYEEEE. The CDR3 sequence: CASSSIGQGAVDEQYF.

CDR3 loop: CSVVGLEYNEQFF. The gene calls are TRBV29-1 and TRBJ2-1; TCRdb gives TRBD2 as the D gene, but with no DNA this cannot be confirmed. This CDR3 is built from 13 residues. Germline values: CDR1 SQVTM, CDR2 ANQGSEA.

The rearrangement links TRBV7-2 to TRBJ2-5. Germline V gives CDR1 SGHTA, CDR2 FQGNSA. This CDR3 contains 13 residues. The CDR3: CASSSGSQETQYF.

The genes are TRBV9 and TRBJ1-6. CDR3 length: 15 residues. Germline CDR1 and CDR2: SGDLS and YYNGEE. The CDR3 loop is CASSVGSAARSPLHF. Filled out from reference TRBV9 and TRBJ1-6, the complete variable domain reads DSGVTQTPKHLITATGQRVTLRCSPRSGDLSVYWYQQSLDQGLQFLIQYYNGEERAKGNILERFSAQQFPDLHSELNLSSLELGDSALYFCASSVGSAARSPLHFGNGTRLTVT.

The chain employs TRBV5-1 and TRBJ2-7. In germline, CDR1 is SGHRS, CDR2 YFSETQ. CDR3 size: 14 residues. The CDR3 protein is CASSLDREFYEQYF. The whole variable domain, remainder taken from reference TRBV5-1 and TRBJ2-7, is KAGVTQTPRYLIKTRGQQVTLSCSPISGHRSVSWYQQTPGQGLQFLFEYFSETQRNKGNFPGRFSGRQFSNSRSEMNVSTLELGDSALYLCASSLDREFYEQYFGPGTRLTVT.

This chain connects TRBV11-1 to TRBJ2-3; TCRdb's D call of TRBD2 is untestable without DNA. CDR1 and CDR2 (germline): SGHAT, FQDESV (reference sequence). The CDR3 totals 18 residues. This CDR3 reads CASSLGLAGTASTDTQYF.

This sequence joins TRBV2 and TRBJ1-1; the TCRdb call, TRBD1, lacks DNA for checking. The CDR3 totals 12 residues. The germline V gene encodes CDR1 SNHLY and CDR2 FYNNEI. The CDR3: CASSANREEAFF.

V usage is TRBV5-6 and J usage is TRBJ2-4; the D call from TCRdb, TRBD1, cannot be confirmed without DNA. The CDR3 totals 16 residues. CDR1 SGHDT and CDR2 YYEEEE come from the germline V gene. The CDR3 is CASGRVSSLAKNIQYF.

The chain recombines TRBV7-3 with TRBJ2-5; the TCRdb D gene call, TRBD2, has no DNA to confirm it. Germline values: CDR1 SGHTA, CDR2 FQGTGA. The CDR3 has 13 residues. This CDR3 is CASSLIAEETQYF. The entire variable domain, with the rest obtained from reference TRBV7-3 and TRBJ2-5, is as follows: GAGVSQTPSNKVTEKGKYVELRCDPISGHTALYWYRQSLGQGPEFLIYFQGTGAADDSGLPNDRFFAVRPEGSVSTLKIQRTERGDSAVYLCASSLIAEETQYFGPGTRLLVL.

The rearrangement links TRBV7-9 to TRBJ2-1; TCRdb lists TRBD2, though no DNA is available to test this call. The CDR3 extends over 17 amino acids. CDR1 SEHNR and CDR2 FQNEAQ come from the germline V gene (reference sequence). CDR3 protein: CASSLDSSGLASREQFF. The full variable domain, in which reference TRBV7-9 and TRBJ2-1 provide the parts outside the CDR3, is DTGVSQNPRHKITKRGQNVTFRCDPISEHNRLYWYRQTLGQGPEFLTYFQNEAQLEKSRLLSDRFSAERPKGSFSTLEIQRTEQGDSAMYLCASSLDSSGLASREQFFGPGTRLTVL.

The rearrangement links TRBV20-1 to TRBJ2-1; TCRdb reports TRBD2, a call that lacks DNA to check it against. Germline CDR1 DFQATT, CDR2 SNEGSKA (reference sequence). CDR3 size: 16 residues. The CDR3 region is CSARPGTRIMAYEQFF.

CDR3 amino acids: CSASRAGTGGFEQYF. The chain is built from TRBV20-1 and TRBJ2-7; the TCRdb call, TRBD1, lacks DNA for checking. Germline CDR1 DFQATT, CDR2 SNEGSKA (reference sequence). This CDR3 region has 15 residues.

This chain connects TRBV30 to TRBJ2-6. Germline loops: CDR1 GTSNPN, CDR2 SVGIG (reference sequence). This CDR3 is 15 amino acids long. CDR3 loop: CAWSEGSSGANVLTF.